This record looks at one T cell receptor beta chain sequence and its context. Its antigen is not identified. Reverse transcribing all isolated RNA meant expressed TCRB transcripts were sequenced. Repertoires were generated with immunoSEQ multiplex PCR, while TCRdb's copy carries only in-frame clones and drops some. The data hold 200,000 to 250,000 clones, with 27% observed a single time. These data come from a study of beta chain features in type 1 diabetes. General study findings and limits: In the patient group, naive, central memory and Treg TCRB repertoires seemed more alike than in the healthy donor group.

CDR3 size: 14 residues. Germline CDR1 is GTSNPN and CDR2 is SVGIG (reference sequence). V gave up 4 bases and J gave up 0 bases, with 10 bases separating them. Donors underwent one heparinised blood draw, roughly 110 mL on average. The gene calls are TRBV30 and TRBJ2-1; unclear D gene. Sequencing input: central memory CD4+ T cells from blood. The TCR originated in a man younger than 45 in good health. As DNA, the CDR3 is TGTGCCTGGAAACAGTACCTCTCCTACAATGAGCAGTTCTTC. It translates to CAWKQYLSYNEQFF.